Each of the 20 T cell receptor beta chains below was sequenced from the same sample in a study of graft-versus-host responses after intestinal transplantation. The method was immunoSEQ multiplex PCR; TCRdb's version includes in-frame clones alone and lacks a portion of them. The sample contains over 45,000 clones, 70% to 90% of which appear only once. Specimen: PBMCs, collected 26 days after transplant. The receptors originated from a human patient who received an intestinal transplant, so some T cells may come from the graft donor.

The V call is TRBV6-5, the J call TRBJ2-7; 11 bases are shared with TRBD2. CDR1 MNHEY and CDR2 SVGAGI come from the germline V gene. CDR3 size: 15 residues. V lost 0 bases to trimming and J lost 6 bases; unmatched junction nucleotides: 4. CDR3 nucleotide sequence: TGTGCCAGCAGTTACTCGACTAGCGGGATTAGCGAGCAGTACTTC. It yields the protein CASSYSTSGISEQYF.

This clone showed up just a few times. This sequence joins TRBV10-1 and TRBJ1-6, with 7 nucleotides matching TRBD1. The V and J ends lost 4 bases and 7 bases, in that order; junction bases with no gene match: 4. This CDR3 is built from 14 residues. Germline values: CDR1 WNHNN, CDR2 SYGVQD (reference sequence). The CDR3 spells CASSGTGANSPLHF. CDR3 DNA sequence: TGCGCCAGCAGTGGCACAGGGGCCAATTCACCCCTCCACTTT.

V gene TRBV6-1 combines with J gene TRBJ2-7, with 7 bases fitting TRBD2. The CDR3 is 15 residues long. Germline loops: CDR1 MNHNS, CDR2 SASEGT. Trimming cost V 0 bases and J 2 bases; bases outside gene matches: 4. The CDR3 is CASSEAWEGAYEQYF. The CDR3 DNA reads TGTGCCAGCAGTGAAGCGTGGGAGGGTGCCTACGAGCAGTACTTC.

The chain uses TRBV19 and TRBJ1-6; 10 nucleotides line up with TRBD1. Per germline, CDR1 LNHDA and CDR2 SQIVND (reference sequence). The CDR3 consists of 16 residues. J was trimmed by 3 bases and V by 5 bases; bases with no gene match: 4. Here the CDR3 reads CASSPGTGDYNSPLHF. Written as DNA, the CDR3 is TGTGCCAGTAGTCCCGGGACAGGGGACTATAATTCACCCCTCCACTTT.

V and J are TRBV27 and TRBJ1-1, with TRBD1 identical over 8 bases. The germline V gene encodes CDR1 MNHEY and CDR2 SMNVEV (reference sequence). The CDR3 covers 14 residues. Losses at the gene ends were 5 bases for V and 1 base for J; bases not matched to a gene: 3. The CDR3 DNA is TGTGCCAGCAGTCCCACAGGGGGGAACACTGAAGCTTTCTTT. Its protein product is CASSPTGGNTEAFF.

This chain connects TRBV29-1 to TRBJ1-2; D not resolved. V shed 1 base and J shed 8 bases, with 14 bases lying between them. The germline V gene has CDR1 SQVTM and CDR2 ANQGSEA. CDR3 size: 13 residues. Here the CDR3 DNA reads TGCAGCGTTGAAGCCCGCGGCCTCGAGGGCTACACCTTC. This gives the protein CSVEARGLEGYTF.

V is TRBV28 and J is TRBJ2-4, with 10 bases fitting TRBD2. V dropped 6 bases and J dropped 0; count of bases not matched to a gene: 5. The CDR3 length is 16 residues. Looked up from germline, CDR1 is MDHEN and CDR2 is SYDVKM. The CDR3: CASSVLAGVAKNIQYF. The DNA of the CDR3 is TGTGCCAGCAGCGTCCTAGCGGGAGTAGCCAAAAACATTCAGTACTTC.

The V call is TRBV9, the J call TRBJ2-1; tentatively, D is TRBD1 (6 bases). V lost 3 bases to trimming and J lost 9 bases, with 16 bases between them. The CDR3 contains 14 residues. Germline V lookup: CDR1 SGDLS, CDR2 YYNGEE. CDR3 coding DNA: TGTGCCAGCAGCGAGACCCTTTTGGGGGCTGAGCAGTTCTTC. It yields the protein CASSETLLGAEQFF.

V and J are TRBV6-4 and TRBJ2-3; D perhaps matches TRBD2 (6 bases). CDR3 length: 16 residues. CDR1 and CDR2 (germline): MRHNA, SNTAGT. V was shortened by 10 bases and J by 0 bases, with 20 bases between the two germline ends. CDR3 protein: CATPAGGRPSTDTQYF. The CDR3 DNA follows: TGTGCCACCCCAGCCGGGGGTCGGCCCAGCACAGATACGCAGTATTTT.

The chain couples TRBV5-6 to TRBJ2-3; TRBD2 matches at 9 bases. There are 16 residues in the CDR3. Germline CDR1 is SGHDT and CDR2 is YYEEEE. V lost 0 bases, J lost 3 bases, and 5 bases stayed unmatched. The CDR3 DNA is TGTGCCAGCAGCTTGGAACTAGCGGGTTTTACAGATACGCAGTATTTT. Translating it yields CASSLELAGFTDTQYF.

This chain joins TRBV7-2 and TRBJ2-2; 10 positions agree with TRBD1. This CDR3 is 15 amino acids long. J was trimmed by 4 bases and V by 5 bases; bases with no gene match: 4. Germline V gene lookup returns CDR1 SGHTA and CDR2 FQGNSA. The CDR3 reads CASSRGQGSTGELFF. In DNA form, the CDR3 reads TGTGCCAGCAGCCGGGGACAGGGGAGCACCGGGGAGCTGTTTTTT.

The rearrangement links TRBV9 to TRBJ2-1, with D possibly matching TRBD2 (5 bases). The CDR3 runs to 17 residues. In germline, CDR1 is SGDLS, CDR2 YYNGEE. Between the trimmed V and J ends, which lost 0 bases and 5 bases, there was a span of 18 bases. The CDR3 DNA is TGTGCCAGCAGCGTAGGAGTAGGGAGACCCCAGGACAATGAGCAGTTCTTC. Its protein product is CASSVGVGRPQDNEQFF.

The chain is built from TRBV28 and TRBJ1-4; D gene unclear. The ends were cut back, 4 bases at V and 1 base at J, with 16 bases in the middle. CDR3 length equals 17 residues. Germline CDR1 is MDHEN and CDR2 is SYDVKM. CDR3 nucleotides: TGTGCCAGCAGTTCTCCCACCGGGATCCAAACTAATGAAAAACTGTTTTTT. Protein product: CASSSPTGIQTNEKLFF.

In nucleotides, the CDR3 is TGTGCCAGCAGCTTAGGTGGGACAGGGGGCTATGATAGCAATCAGCCCCAGCATTTT. This codes for CASSLGGTGGYDSNQPQHF. This chain joins TRBV7-9 and TRBJ1-5; 12 nucleotides line up with TRBD1. J was trimmed by 0 bases and V by 1 base; bases with no gene match: 7. The CDR3 has 19 residues. Per the germline V gene, CDR1 is SEHNR and CDR2 is FQNEAQ (reference sequence).

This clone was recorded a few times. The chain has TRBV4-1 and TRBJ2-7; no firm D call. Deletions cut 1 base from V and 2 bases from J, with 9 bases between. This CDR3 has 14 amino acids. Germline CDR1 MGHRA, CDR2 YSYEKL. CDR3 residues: CASSQVQAPYEQYF. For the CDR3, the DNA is TGCGCCAGCAGCCAAGTCCAGGCGCCCTACGAGCAGTACTTC.

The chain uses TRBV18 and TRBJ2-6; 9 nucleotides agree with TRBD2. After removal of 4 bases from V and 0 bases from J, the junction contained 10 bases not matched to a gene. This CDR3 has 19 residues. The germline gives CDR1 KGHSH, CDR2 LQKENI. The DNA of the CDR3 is TGTGCCAGCTCACTCCCCGCGGGGGGGCCGCGCTCTGGGGCCAACGTCCTGACTTTC. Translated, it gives CASSLPAGGPRSGANVLTF.

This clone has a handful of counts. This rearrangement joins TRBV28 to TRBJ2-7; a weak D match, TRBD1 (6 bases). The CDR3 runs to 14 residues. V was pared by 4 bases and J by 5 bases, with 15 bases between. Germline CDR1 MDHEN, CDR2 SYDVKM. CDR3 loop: CASSSNREVNEQYF. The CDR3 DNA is TGTGCCAGCAGTTCGAACAGGGAAGTTAACGAGCAGTACTTC.

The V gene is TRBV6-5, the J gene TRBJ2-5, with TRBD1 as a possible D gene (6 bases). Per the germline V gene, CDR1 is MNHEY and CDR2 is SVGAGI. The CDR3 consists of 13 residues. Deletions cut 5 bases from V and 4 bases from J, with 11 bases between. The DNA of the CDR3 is TGTGCCAGCAGTCTACAGGGTGGAGAGACCCAGTACTTC. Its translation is CASSLQGGETQYF.

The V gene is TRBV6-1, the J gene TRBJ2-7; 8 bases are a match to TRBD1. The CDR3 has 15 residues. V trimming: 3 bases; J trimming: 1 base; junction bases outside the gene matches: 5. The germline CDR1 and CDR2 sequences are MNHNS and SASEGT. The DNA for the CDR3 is TGTGCCAGCAGTGAGCCGGGACAGGCGTCCTACGAGCAGTACGTC. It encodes CASSEPGQASYEQYV.

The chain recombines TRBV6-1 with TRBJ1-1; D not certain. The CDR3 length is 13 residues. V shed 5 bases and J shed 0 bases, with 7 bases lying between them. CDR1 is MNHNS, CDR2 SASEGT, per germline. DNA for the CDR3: TGTGCCAGCAGTTCATCCCTGAACACTGAAGCTTTCTTT. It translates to CASSSSLNTEAFF.